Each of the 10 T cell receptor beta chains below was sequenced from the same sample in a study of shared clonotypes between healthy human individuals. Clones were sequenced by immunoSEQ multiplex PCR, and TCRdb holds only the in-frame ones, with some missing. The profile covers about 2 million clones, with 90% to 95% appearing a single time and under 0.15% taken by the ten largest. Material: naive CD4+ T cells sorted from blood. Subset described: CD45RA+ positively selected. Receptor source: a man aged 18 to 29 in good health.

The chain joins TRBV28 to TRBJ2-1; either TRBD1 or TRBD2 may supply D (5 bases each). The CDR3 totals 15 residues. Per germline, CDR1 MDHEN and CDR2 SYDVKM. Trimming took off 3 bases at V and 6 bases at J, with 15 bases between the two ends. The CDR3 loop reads CASSFRGLKSNEQFF. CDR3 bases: TGTGCCAGCAGTTTCCGGGGCCTAAAAAGCAATGAGCAGTTCTTC. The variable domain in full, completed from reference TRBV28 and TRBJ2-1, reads DVKVTQSSRYLVKRTGEKVFLECVQDMDHENMFWYRQDPGLGLRLIYFSYDVKMKEKGDIPEGYSVSREKKERFSLILESASTNQTSMYLCASSFRGLKSNEQFFGPGTRLTVL.

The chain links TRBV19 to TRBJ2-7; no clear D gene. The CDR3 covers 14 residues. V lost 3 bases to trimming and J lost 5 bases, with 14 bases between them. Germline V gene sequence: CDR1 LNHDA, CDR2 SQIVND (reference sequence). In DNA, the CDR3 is TGTGCCAGTAGTATCGGTTGGAGAGAGGACGAGCAGTACTTC. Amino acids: CASSIGWREDEQYF.

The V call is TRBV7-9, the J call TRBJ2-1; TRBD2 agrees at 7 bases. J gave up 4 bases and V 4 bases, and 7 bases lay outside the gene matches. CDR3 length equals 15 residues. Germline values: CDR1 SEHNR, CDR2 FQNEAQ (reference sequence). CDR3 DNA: TGTGCCAGCAGCTCCCCGGCTAGCGGTTACAATGAGCAGTTCTTC. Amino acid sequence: CASSSPASGYNEQFF.

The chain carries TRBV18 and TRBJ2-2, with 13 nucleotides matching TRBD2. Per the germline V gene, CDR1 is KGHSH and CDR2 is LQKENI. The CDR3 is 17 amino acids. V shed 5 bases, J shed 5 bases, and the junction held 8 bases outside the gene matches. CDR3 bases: TGTGCCAGCTCAGGACTAGCGGGGGCCCTCGTAACCGGGGAGCTGTTTTTT. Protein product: CASSGLAGALVTGELFF.

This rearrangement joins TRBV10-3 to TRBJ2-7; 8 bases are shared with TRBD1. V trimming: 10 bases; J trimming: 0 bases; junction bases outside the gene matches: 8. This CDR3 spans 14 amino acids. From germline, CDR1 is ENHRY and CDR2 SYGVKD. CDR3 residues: CASRRDRISYEQYF. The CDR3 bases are TGTGCCAGCCGCCGGGACAGGATCTCCTACGAGCAGTACTTC.

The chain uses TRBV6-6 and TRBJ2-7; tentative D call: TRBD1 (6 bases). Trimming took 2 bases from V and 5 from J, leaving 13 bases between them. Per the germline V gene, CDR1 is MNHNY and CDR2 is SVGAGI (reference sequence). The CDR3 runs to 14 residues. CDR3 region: CASSYQGSGNEQYF. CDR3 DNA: TGTGCCAGCAGTTACCAGGGGTCAGGTAACGAGCAGTACTTC.

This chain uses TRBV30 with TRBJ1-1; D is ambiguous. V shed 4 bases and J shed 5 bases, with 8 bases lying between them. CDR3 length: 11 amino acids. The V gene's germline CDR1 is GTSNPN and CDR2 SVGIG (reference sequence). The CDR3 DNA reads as TGTGCCTGGACCACCGGGACTGAAGCTTTCTTT. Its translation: CAWTTGTEAFF.

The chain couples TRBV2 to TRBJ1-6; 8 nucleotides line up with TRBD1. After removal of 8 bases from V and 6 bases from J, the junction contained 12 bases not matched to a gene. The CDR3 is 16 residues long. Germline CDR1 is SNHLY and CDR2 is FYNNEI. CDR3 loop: CASLDDRGRGNSPLHF. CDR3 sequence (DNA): TGTGCCAGCCTGGATGACAGGGGTCGGGGTAATTCACCCCTCCACTTT.

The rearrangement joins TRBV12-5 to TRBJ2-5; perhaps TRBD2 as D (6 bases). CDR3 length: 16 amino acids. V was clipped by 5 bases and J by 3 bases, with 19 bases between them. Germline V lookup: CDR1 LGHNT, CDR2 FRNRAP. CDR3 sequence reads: CASGLAQGLAKETQYF. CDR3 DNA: TGTGCTAGTGGTCTGGCCCAGGGACTTGCTAAAGAGACCCAGTACTTC.

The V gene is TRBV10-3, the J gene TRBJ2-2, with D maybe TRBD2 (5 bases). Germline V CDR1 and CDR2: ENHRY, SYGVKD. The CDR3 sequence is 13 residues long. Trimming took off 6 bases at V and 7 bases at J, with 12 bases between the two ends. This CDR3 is CAIRRVEGGELFF. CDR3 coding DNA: TGTGCCATCAGGAGGGTAGAAGGCGGGGAGCTGTTTTTT.